Listed below are T cell receptor beta chains from one sample, sequenced in a study of blood T cell repertoires in COVID-19. The protocol was immunoSEQ multiplex PCR, while the TCRdb copy is restricted to in-frame clones and leaves out a portion. The profile shows about 300,000 clones, about nine tenths of them singletons. Sequencing was carried out using PBMCs or T cells enriched from blood (not recorded which). These TCRs come from a man aged 60-69 years who had recovered from COVID-19. CDR3s include the opening cysteine and the closing phenylalanine or tryptophan. The order of the fields is D gene, J gene, V gene, CDR3 length, clone size, CDR3 protein, CDR3 DNA. D genes are given only for firm matches. For some rows the clone size is stated as once, few or many, or as a class when expanded; others skip it.

D: TRBD2; J: TRBJ2-4; V: TRBV11-2; length: 15; size: once; CDR3: CASSRTSGAKNIQYF; DNA: TGTGCCAGCAGCCGTACTAGCGGAGCCAAAAACATTCAGTACTTC
D: NA; J: TRBJ2-1; V: TRBV4-3; length: 17; size: NA; CDR3: CASSQDIGGMSYNEQFF; DNA: TGCGCCAGCAGCCAAGATATTGGCGGGATGTCCTACAATGAGCAGTTCTTC
D: NA; J: TRBJ2-2; V: TRBV5-6; length: 16; size: NA; CDR3: CASSLGWGPNTGELFF; DNA: TGTGCCAGCAGCTTGGGGTGGGGGCCGAACACCGGGGAGCTGTTTTTT
D: TRBD1; J: TRBJ1-2; V: TRBV7-2; length: 12; size: NA; CDR3: CASSLLGQGYTF; DNA: TGTGCCAGCAGCTTACTAGGACAGGGGTACACCTTC
D: TRBD1; J: TRBJ1-4; V: TRBV11-2; length: 16; size: NA; CDR3: CASSLGVDRVGEKLFF; DNA: TGTGCCAGCAGCTTAGGAGTAGACAGGGTGGGGGAAAAACTGTTTTTT
D: NA; J: TRBJ1-5; V: TRBV10-2; length: 16; size: NA; CDR3: CASSDRAVTGNQPQHF; DNA: TGCGCCAGCAGTGACCGGGCCGTGACAGGAAATCAGCCCCAGCATTTT
D: TRBD1; J: TRBJ2-7; V: TRBV2; length: 15; size: NA; CDR3: CASREDRVRFDEQYF; DNA: TGTGCCAGCAGGGAAGACAGGGTCCGATTTGACGAGCAGTACTTC
D: TRBD2; J: TRBJ2-1; V: TRBV9; length: 15; size: NA; CDR3: CASSAWTSGNNEQFF; DNA: TGTGCCAGCAGCGCCTGGACTAGCGGGAACAATGAGCAGTTCTTC
D: NA; J: TRBJ1-3; V: TRBV28; length: 15; size: NA; CDR3: CASTRRGGAGNTIYF; DNA: TGTGCCAGCACCCGACGAGGAGGGGCCGGAAACACCATATATTTT
D: NA; J: TRBJ1-5; V: TRBV19; length: 15; size: NA; CDR3: CASSRDGTPNQPQHF; DNA: TGTGCCAGTAGTCGCGACGGGACACCGAATCAGCCCCAGCATTTT
D: TRBD1; J: TRBJ2-3; V: TRBV3-1/TRBV3-2; length: 14; size: NA; CDR3: CASSRGQGGDTQYF; DNA: TGTGCCAGCAGCCGGGGACAGGGAGGCGATACGCAGTATTTT
D: NA; J: TRBJ1-2; V: TRBV3-1/TRBV3-2; length: 17; size: NA; CDR3: CASSQDLSDTSAYGYTF; DNA: TGTGCCAGCAGCCAAGATTTGTCGGACACGTCGGCTTATGGCTACACCTTC
D: NA; J: TRBJ2-1; V: TRBV30; length: 12; size: NA; CDR3: CAWSDIRNEQFF; DNA: TGTGCCTGGAGCGACATCAGGAATGAGCAGTTCTTC
D: NA; J: TRBJ1-5; V: TRBV2; length: 14; size: NA; CDR3: CASSGQYSNQPQHF; DNA: TGTGCCAGCAGCGGACAGTATAGCAATCAGCCCCAGCATTTT
D: TRBD2; J: TRBJ2-5; V: TRBV5-4; length: 15; size: NA; CDR3: CASTRGETGQETQYF; DNA: TGTGCCAGCACTCGGGGGGAGACGGGCCAAGAGACCCAGTACTTC
D: TRBD2; J: TRBJ2-7; V: TRBV7-2; length: 16; size: NA; CDR3: CASSLGRRGAQDEQYF; DNA: TGTGCCAGCAGCTTAGGCCGGCGGGGGGCGCAGGACGAGCAGTACTTC
D: TRBD1; J: TRBJ1-1; V: TRBV7-8; length: 18; size: NA; CDR3: CASLESPTRQGARTEAFF; DNA: TGTGCCAGCCTCGAGTCCCCAACCAGACAGGGGGCGCGGACTGAAGCTTTCTTT